This entry lists 32 T cell receptor beta chains sequenced from one sample in a study of cytomegalovirus exposure and HLA in healthy donors. 13 Jbeta primers and 60 Vbeta primers were used for the PCR. Using immunoSEQ multiplex PCR, the repertoire was profiled, and TCRdb retains in-frame clones only, with some absent. This table holds under 130,000 clones, over 80% found once. Material for sequencing was PBMCs. These receptors originate from a man aged 25-40 years in good health and CMV-seropositive.

This chain uses TRBV4-1 with TRBJ1-5; 8 bases are a match to TRBD1. V trimming: 0 bases; J trimming: 4 bases; junction bases outside the gene matches: 5. CDR1 is MGHRA and CDR2 is YSYEKL in the germline V gene. CDR3 length: 16 residues. DNA of the CDR3: TGCGCCAGCAGCCAAGATCCATGGACAGGGAATCAGCCCCAGCATTTT. Protein product: CASSQDPWTGNQPQHF.

This chain links TRBV5-4 with TRBJ2-3; TRBD2 agrees at 7 bases. In germline, CDR1 is SGHNT, CDR2 YYREEE (reference sequence). This CDR3 spans 14 amino acids. The J segment lost 0 bases and the V segment lost 6 bases, leaving 4 bases of the junction unmatched. For the CDR3, the DNA is TGTGCCAGCAATTCAGCGGGGAGCACAGATACGCAGTATTTT. Translation gives CASNSAGSTDTQYF. The whole variable domain, filled in from reference TRBV5-4 and TRBJ2-3, reads ETGVTQSPTHLIKTRGQQVTLRCSSQSGHNTVSWYQQALGQGPQFIFQYYREEENGRGNFPPRFSGLQFPNYSSELNVNALELDDSALYLCASNSAGSTDTQYFGPGTRLTVL.

The V gene is TRBV6-1, the J gene TRBJ2-1; D is perhaps TRBD2 (5 bases). CDR1 is MNHNS and CDR2 is SASEGT in the germline V gene. The V end was cut by 1 base, the J end by 8 bases, with 15 bases between. This CDR3 spans 15 amino acids. For the CDR3, the DNA is TGTGCCAGCAGTGAAGGAGATTCAGGAGGCTATGAGCAGTTCTTC. It translates to CASSEGDSGGYEQFF.

The chain links TRBV5-4 to TRBJ2-5, with 7 nucleotides matching TRBD1. V lost 4 bases to trimming and J lost 1 base; unmatched junction nucleotides: 10. The CDR3 totals 16 residues. Germline values: CDR1 SGHNT, CDR2 YYREEE (reference sequence). The CDR3 bases are TGTGCCAGCAGCGGTACGGCTAGGGACAGCCAAGAGACCCAGTACTTC. This codes for CASSGTARDSQETQYF.

With respect to this clone: The missing conserved phenylalanine or tryptophan at the end of this CDR3 makes a read error likely. The chain carries TRBV19 and TRBJ1-1, with D unresolved. Trimming took 2 bases from V and 0 from J, leaving 16 bases between them. In germline, CDR1 is LNHDA, CDR2 SQIVND (reference sequence). The CDR3 has 17 residues. CDR3 region: CASSILGGFGVNTEAFS. CDR3 DNA: TGTGCCAGTAGTATATTAGGAGGGTTCGGGGTGAACACTGAAGCTTTCTCT.

This clone was detected a few times. The V and J genes are TRBV5-4 and TRBJ1-4, with TRBD1 matching 10 bases. CDR1 is SGHNT and CDR2 is YYREEE in the germline V gene (reference sequence). The V gene end was trimmed by 4 bases and the J gene end by 6 bases; junction bases not matched to a gene: 6. The CDR3 contains 15 residues. CDR3 in amino acids: CASSPGQGKYEKLFF. In nucleotides, the CDR3 is TGTGCCAGCAGCCCGGGACAGGGGAAATATGAAAAACTGTTTTTT.

This sequence joins TRBV5-1 and TRBJ2-5; D perhaps matches TRBD2 (5 bases). Germline lookup yields CDR1 SGHRS and CDR2 YFSETQ. Trimming shortened V by 1 base and J by 5 bases, and 12 bases separated the two germline ends. The CDR3 has 14 amino acids. The CDR3 coding sequence is TGCGCCAGCAGCTTGCCGACCGGGGAGGAGACCCAGTACTTC. It encodes CASSLPTGEETQYF.

CDR3 nucleotides: TGTGCCAGCAGTGAAGCCCGGTACGAGGCCGGTTTTTTT. It translates to CASSEARYEAGFF. This chain joins TRBV6-1 and TRBJ1-4; D is unresolved. Trimming took 0 bases from V and 17 from J, leaving 16 bases between them. The CDR3 consists of 13 residues. CDR1 MNHNS and CDR2 SASEGT come from the germline V gene.

The chain uses TRBV5-4 and TRBJ2-3; 11 bases fit TRBD2. V lost 7 bases and J lost 2; bases outside the gene matches: 18. Per germline, CDR1 SGHNT and CDR2 YYREEE (reference sequence). The CDR3 is made up of 19 amino acids. CDR3 sequence reads: CASEIRRSSGGEYTDTQYF. CDR3 in DNA: TGTGCCAGCGAGATAAGACGGAGTAGCGGGGGGGAATACACAGATACGCAGTATTTT.

Only a few counts were recorded for this clone. The J gene is TRBJ1-6, the V gene TRBV6-6; 7 bases are shared with TRBD1. After removal of 4 bases from V and 6 bases from J, the junction contained 3 bases not matched to a gene. Per germline, CDR1 MNHNY and CDR2 SVGAGI (reference sequence). The CDR3 runs to 14 residues. The CDR3 nucleotides read TGTGCCAGCAGTTTGGCAGGGGGTAATTCACCCCTCCACTTT. It codes for CASSLAGGNSPLHF.

The CDR3: CASSERAGSSYNEQFF. The DNA for the CDR3 is TGTGCCAGCAGTGAGAGAGCGGGAAGCTCCTACAATGAGCAGTTCTTC. This chain uses TRBV6-1 with TRBJ2-1; 7 bases agree with TRBD2. Losses at the gene ends were 3 bases for V and 0 bases for J; bases not matched to a gene: 5. The CDR3 extends over 16 amino acids. The V gene's germline CDR1 is MNHNS and CDR2 SASEGT.

The chain couples TRBV6-5 to TRBJ2-7, with 7 positions matching TRBD1. V shed 2 bases, J shed 2 bases, and the junction held 3 bases outside the gene matches. CDR1 is MNHEY and CDR2 is SVGAGI in the germline V gene. The CDR3 covers 14 residues. The chain's CDR3 is CASSYGQATYEQYF. For the CDR3, the DNA is TGTGCCAGCAGTTACGGACAGGCGACCTACGAGCAGTACTTC.

The chain uses TRBV11-2 and TRBJ2-5; D may be TRBD2 (7 bases). From germline, CDR1 is SGHAT and CDR2 FQNNGV. The CDR3 sequence is 16 residues long. With 1 base removed from V and 2 bases from J, the gap between germline ends came to 14 bases. CDR3 amino acids: CASSLVGGGPQETQYF. CDR3 DNA sequence: TGTGCCAGCAGCTTAGTTGGCGGGGGCCCTCAAGAGACCCAGTACTTC.

As concerns this clone: Mismatch with germline at one junction end may stem from a read error. The sample holds other DNA sequences that translate to the same CDR3. This chain connects TRBV7-2 to TRBJ2-7; 10 nucleotides match TRBD1. The CDR3 spans 14 residues. Per germline, CDR1 SGHTA and CDR2 FQGNSA. The CDR3 sequence: CASSSGQGVYEQYF. The CDR3 bases are TGCGCCAGCAGCTCCGGACAGGGGGTCTACGAGCAGTACTTC.

The chain couples TRBV5-1 to TRBJ1-1; D may be TRBD1 (6 bases). Germline lookup yields CDR1 SGHRS and CDR2 YFSETQ. The CDR3 is made up of 14 amino acids. Trimming pared 4 bases from V and 1 base from J, leaving 11 bases between. CDR3 coding DNA: TGCGCCAGCAGCACCCCGGACAGGAACACTGAAGCTTTCTTT. It yields the protein CASSTPDRNTEAFF.

This chain links TRBV6-5 with TRBJ1-6; 9 bases are shared with TRBD1. This CDR3 has 15 amino acids. Germline CDR1 MNHEY, CDR2 SVGAGI. The V gene end was trimmed by 7 bases and the J gene end by 5 bases; junction bases not matched to a gene: 6. The CDR3 DNA reads TGTGCCAGCACTAAGAGGGACAGGGATAATTCACCCCTCCACTTT. Translating it yields CASTKRDRDNSPLHF.

J is TRBJ2-3 and V is TRBV7-9; D is ambiguous. The V gene lost 1 base and the J gene lost 5 bases, with 7 bases spanning the gap. This CDR3 has 13 residues. The germline V gene encodes CDR1 SEHNR and CDR2 FQNEAQ (reference sequence). The CDR3 sequence is CASSLGTVDTQYF. The DNA of the CDR3 is TGTGCCAGCAGCTTAGGAACAGTAGATACGCAGTATTTT.

This chain connects TRBV6-1 to TRBJ2-1, with D possibly matching TRBD2 (5 bases). Per germline, CDR1 MNHNS and CDR2 SASEGT. The CDR3 extends over 12 amino acids. V dropped 4 bases and J dropped 8 bases, with 9 bases sitting between them. CDR3 amino acids: CASSGGFDEQFF. The CDR3 DNA follows: TGTGCCAGCAGTGGAGGGTTCGATGAGCAGTTCTTC.

The table lists this clone with a count of one. The V gene is TRBV7-3, the J gene TRBJ1-1; TRBD1 might be the D (6 bases). The CDR3 runs to 13 residues. V lost 2 bases, J lost 4 bases, and 8 bases lay in between. Germline V CDR1 and CDR2: SGHTA, FQGTGA. The CDR3 reads CASSLEQGTEAFF. In DNA form, the CDR3 reads TGTGCCAGCAGCTTAGAACAGGGCACTGAAGCTTTCTTT. The full variable domain, completed using reference TRBV7-3 and TRBJ1-1, is GAGVSQTPSNKVTEKGKYVELRCDPISGHTALYWYRQSLGQGPEFLIYFQGTGAADDSGLPNDRFFAVRPEGSVSTLKIQRTERGDSAVYLCASSLEQGTEAFFGQGTRLTVV.

In regard to this clone: A read error may account for a junction end that differs from germline. The rearrangement uses TRBV6-1 and TRBJ1-6; D is undetermined. The CDR3 runs to 16 residues. Germline V CDR1 and CDR2: MNHNS, SASEGT. The CDR3 reads CASREGIGVLISPLHF. CDR3 nucleotides: TGTGCCAGCAGGGAAGGGATCGGGGTCCTTATCTCACCCCTCCACTTT.

As regards this clone: The sample carries other DNA sequences with the same CDR3. V gene TRBV5-1 combines with J gene TRBJ2-7; no firm D call. This CDR3 comprises 13 residues. V was cut by 1 base and J by 6 bases, with 11 bases left in between. Germline lookup yields CDR1 SGHRS and CDR2 YFSETQ. CDR3 coding DNA: TGCGCCAGCAGCTTGAATGAGGTCTTCGAGCAGTACTTC. It translates to CASSLNEVFEQYF.

V is TRBV13 and J is TRBJ2-7, with 8 bases fitting TRBD1. Germline loops: CDR1 PRHDT, CDR2 FYEKMQ (reference sequence). The V segment lost 4 bases and the J segment 2 bases; nucleotides outside the gene matches: 7. The CDR3 length is 15 residues. The CDR3: CASSSTGGPPYEQYF. In DNA, the CDR3 is TGTGCCAGCAGCTCCACAGGGGGGCCCCCCTACGAGCAGTACTTC.

This chain uses TRBV5-5 with TRBJ2-1; no firm D call. The germline V and J ends were trimmed by 1 base and 7 bases, with 3 bases remaining between them. The CDR3 length is 11 residues. The germline V gene encodes CDR1 SGHKS and CDR2 YYEKEE (reference sequence). DNA for the CDR3: TGTGCCAGCAGCTTGCGGAATGAGCAGTTCTTC. This gives the protein CASSLRNEQFF.

This chain connects TRBV29-1 to TRBJ1-2; D gene unclear. Germline V gene sequence: CDR1 SQVTM, CDR2 ANQGSEA. The CDR3 consists of 14 residues. Trimming pared 3 bases from V and 5 bases from J, leaving 16 bases between. Here the CDR3 DNA reads TGCAGCGTTGAGATGGGAGGGATATGGTATGGCTACACCTTC. As protein: CSVEMGGIWYGYTF.

This clone appeared a few times. This chain links TRBV5-1 with TRBJ2-7, with 8 bases fitting TRBD1. V shed 4 bases and J 6 bases; nucleotides not matched to a gene: 12. The CDR3 runs 15 residues. Germline-derived CDR1 and CDR2 are SGHRS and YFSETQ. CDR3 sequence: CASSPTGTGPPEQYF. The CDR3, as DNA: TGCGCCAGCAGCCCGACCGGGACAGGCCCCCCCGAGCAGTACTTC.

The chain is built from TRBV18 and TRBJ2-3; 9 nucleotides line up with TRBD1. The CDR3 covers 15 residues. V trimming: 2 bases; J trimming: 0 bases; junction bases outside the gene matches: 0. Germline values: CDR1 KGHSH, CDR2 LQKENI. The CDR3 is CASSPGTGSTDTQYF. The DNA of the CDR3 is TGTGCCAGCTCACCAGGGACAGGGAGCACAGATACGCAGTATTTT. The complete variable domain, with remaining parts taken from reference TRBV18 and TRBJ2-3, reads NAGVMQNPRHLVRRRGQEARLRCSPMKGHSHVYWYRQLPEEGLKFMVYLQKENIIDESGMPKERFSAEFPKEGPSILRIQQVVRGDSAAYFCASSPGTGSTDTQYFGPGTRLTVL.

A few counts support this clone. The chain recombines TRBV5-1 with TRBJ1-3; 8 bases line up with TRBD1. With V trimmed by 6 bases and J by 0 bases, 5 bases remained unmatched. Germline CDR1 SGHRS, CDR2 YFSETQ. The CDR3 extends over 15 amino acids. The CDR3 nucleotides read TGCGCCAGCAACCCCGGGACAGGCTCTGGAAACACCATATATTTT. Protein product: CASNPGTGSGNTIYF.

CDR3 sequence: CASSLVRAEAFF. The CDR3 DNA is TGTGCCAGCAGCTTAGTTCGGGCTGAAGCTTTCTTT. V gene TRBV11-2 combines with J gene TRBJ1-1, with unresolved D. There are 12 residues in the CDR3. The V gene lost 1 base and the J gene lost 6 bases, with 6 bases spanning the gap. Germline V gene lookup returns CDR1 SGHAT and CDR2 FQNNGV.

The CDR3 sequence is CASSPQTVTYEQYF. CDR3 bases: TGTGCCAGCAGCCCCCAGACTGTAACCTACGAGCAGTACTTC. The chain combines TRBV7-9 with TRBJ2-7; no clear D gene. This CDR3 is built from 14 residues. Looked up from germline, CDR1 is SEHNR and CDR2 is FQNEAQ (reference sequence). Trimming left V 5 bases short and J 2 bases short, with 13 bases between. Together with reference TRBV7-9 and TRBJ2-7, the CDR3 gives the full variable domain: DTGVSQNPRHKITKRGQNVTFRCDPISEHNRLYWYRQTLGQGPEFLTYFQNEAQLEKSRLLSDRFSAERPKGSFSTLEIQRTEQGDSAMYLCASSPQTVTYEQYFGPGTRLTVT.

The chain uses TRBV18 and TRBJ1-1; unclear D gene. The V end lost 2 bases, the J end lost 3 bases, and 4 bases lay between the germline ends. The CDR3 runs 12 residues. Germline V CDR1 and CDR2: KGHSH, LQKENI. CDR3 protein: CASSPEHTEAFF. CDR3 bases: TGTGCCAGCTCACCAGAGCACACTGAAGCTTTCTTT.

V usage is TRBV2 and J usage is TRBJ1-4; D is uncertain. CDR1 is SNHLY and CDR2 is FYNNEI in the germline V gene. V was shortened by 4 bases and J by 6 bases, with 12 bases between the two germline ends. The CDR3 has 14 amino acids. The CDR3 sequence: CASSGGSLDEKLFF. The CDR3 DNA is TGTGCCAGCAGTGGAGGGTCCCTCGATGAAAAACTGTTTTTT.

V is TRBV5-1 and J is TRBJ2-1; the match to TRBD2 covers 10 bases. J lost 8 bases, V lost 2 bases, and 16 bases had no gene match. Germline V gene sequence: CDR1 SGHRS, CDR2 YFSETQ. This CDR3 region has 18 residues. In nucleotides, the CDR3 is TGCGCCAGCAGCTTATTCCGCCCTCCTAGCGGGGGAAGGGATGAGCAGTTCTTC. Translated: CASSLFRPPSGGRDEQFF.